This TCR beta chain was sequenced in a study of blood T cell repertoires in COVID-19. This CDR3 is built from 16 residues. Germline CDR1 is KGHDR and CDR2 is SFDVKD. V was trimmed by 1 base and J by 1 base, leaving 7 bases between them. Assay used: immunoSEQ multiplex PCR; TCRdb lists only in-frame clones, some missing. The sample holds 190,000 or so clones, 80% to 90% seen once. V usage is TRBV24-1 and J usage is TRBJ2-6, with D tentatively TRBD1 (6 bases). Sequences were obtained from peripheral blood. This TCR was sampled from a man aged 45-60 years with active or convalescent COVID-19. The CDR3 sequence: CATSDFGQSGANVLTF. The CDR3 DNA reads TGTGCCACCAGTGATTTCGGACAGTCTGGGGCCAACGTCCTGACTTTC.